These 14 T cell receptor beta chains came from one sample sequenced in a study of OX40 agonist ivuxolimab in advanced cancers. The table came from immunoSEQ multiplex PCR; TCRdb's copy has only in-frame clones and leaves some out. The data hold tens of thousands of clones, with roughly 83% observed a single time. The sequencing used CD4+ or CD8+ T cells sorted from blood, collected in a trial of the OX40 agonist ivuxolimab. These receptors were obtained from an adult with an advanced solid tumor such as melanoma, head and neck, liver or kidney cancer.

V is TRBV5-6 and J is TRBJ2-3; 8 bases agree with TRBD2. With 3 bases clipped from V and 4 bases from J, the junction kept 7 bases outside the gene matches. CDR1 and CDR2 from the germline V gene are SGHDT and YYEEEE. The CDR3 runs 15 residues. The CDR3 sequence is CASSYGGARADTQYF. The CDR3, as DNA: TGTGCCAGCAGCTACGGGGGGGCGAGGGCAGATACGCAGTATTTT.

This clone was seen only a few times. The chain recombines TRBV2 with TRBJ2-5; TRBD2 matches at 9 bases. J was trimmed by 2 bases and V by 8 bases; bases with no gene match: 3. CDR3 length: 13 amino acids. From germline, CDR1 is SNHLY and CDR2 FYNNEI. DNA for the CDR3: TGTGCCAGCCGACTAGCGGAGCAAGAGACCCAGTACTTC. Protein product: CASRLAEQETQYF. Combining the CDR3 with reference TRBV2 and TRBJ2-5 gives the whole variable domain EPEVTQTPSHQVTQMGQEVILRCVPISNHLYFYWYRQILGQKVEFLVSFYNNEISEKSEIFDDQFSVERPDGSNFTLKIRSTKLEDSAMYFCASRLAEQETQYFGPGTRLLVL.

This clone is a singleton in its sample. The genes are TRBV4-1 and TRBJ2-2; D is unresolved. The CDR3 runs to 16 residues. V lost 4 bases to trimming and J lost 3 bases, with 15 bases between them. In germline, CDR1 is MGHRA, CDR2 YSYEKL. Here the CDR3 reads CASSPIFPQDTGELFF. In nucleotides, the CDR3 is TGCGCCAGCAGCCCTATTTTCCCGCAGGACACCGGGGAGCTGTTTTTT.

The CDR3 here is CASSPPTGLGYNEQFF. In nucleotides, the CDR3 is TGTGCCAGCAGCCCCCCCACAGGGCTCGGGTACAATGAGCAGTTCTTC. This chain links TRBV5-4 with TRBJ2-1; tentatively, D is TRBD1 (6 bases). The CDR3 is made up of 16 amino acids. Trimming left V 4 bases short and J 4 bases short, with 18 bases between. The germline gives CDR1 SGHNT, CDR2 YYREEE (reference sequence).

The chain joins TRBV9 to TRBJ1-2; TRBD1 might be the D (5 bases). Germline-derived CDR1 and CDR2 are SGDLS and YYNGEE. V was cut by 0 bases and J by 8 bases, with 14 bases left in between. The CDR3 runs 14 residues. This CDR3 reads CASSVGGNGEGYTF. As DNA, the CDR3 is TGTGCCAGCAGCGTAGGGGGGAACGGGGAGGGCTACACCTTC.

The chain links TRBV25-1 to TRBJ2-3; no reliable D call. V lost 5 bases and J 1 base, leaving 13 bases between the germline ends. Germline assignment: CDR1 MGHDK and CDR2 SYGVNS. This CDR3 spans 15 amino acids. CDR3 bases: TGTGCCAGCAGTCCCCTAGATGAGGGCACAGATACGCAGTATTTT. Translation: CASSPLDEGTDTQYF.

In regard to this clone: At one end, the junction sequence differs from germline, possibly due to a read error. V is TRBV13 and J is TRBJ1-1; D is perhaps TRBD1 (6 bases). Germline CDR1 and CDR2: PRHDT and FYEKMQ (reference sequence). The CDR3 is 17 residues long. This CDR3 reads CASSLGGFGNPNTEAFF. Here the CDR3 DNA reads TGTGCCAGCAGCCTAGGGGGTTTTGGTAATCCGAACACTGAAGCTTTCTTT.

V and J are TRBV7-9 and TRBJ2-3, with 7 bases matching TRBD2. Trimming removed 3 bases from V and 2 bases from J; junction bases left unmatched: 8. The germline CDR1 and CDR2 sequences are SEHNR and FQNEAQ (reference sequence). The length of the CDR3 is 16 residues. The CDR3 nucleotides are TGTGCCAGCAGCTTCAGCCCGGGAGGAATCACAGATACGCAGTATTTT. This sequence encodes CASSFSPGGITDTQYF.

The chain uses TRBV30 and TRBJ2-7; D gene unclear. The V gene's germline CDR1 is GTSNPN and CDR2 SVGIG (reference sequence). The CDR3 is 13 residues long. Trimming shortened V by 1 base and J by 0 bases, and 7 bases separated the two germline ends. This CDR3 is CAWSGLISYEQYF. The CDR3 DNA sequence: TGTGCCTGGAGTGGACTCATCTCCTACGAGCAGTACTTC.

The chain couples TRBV18 to TRBJ1-2; the D gene is possibly TRBD1 (6 bases). This CDR3 is built from 15 residues. V lost 2 bases, J lost 1 base, and 11 bases lay in between. Germline assignment: CDR1 KGHSH and CDR2 LQKENI. The CDR3 nucleotides read TGTGCCAGCTCACCAAGCGGGGGCAGTAACTATGGCTACACCTTC. This sequence encodes CASSPSGGSNYGYTF.

This sequence joins TRBV10-3 and TRBJ1-1; TRBD1 matches 7 bases. Germline lookup yields CDR1 ENHRY and CDR2 SYGVKD. This CDR3 contains 13 residues. Trimming removed 5 bases from V and 4 bases from J; junction bases left unmatched: 4. CDR3 sequence (DNA): TGTGCCATCAGTTTAGACAGGGCCACTGAAGCTTTCTTT. Translated: CAISLDRATEAFF.

Written as DNA, the CDR3 is TGTGCCAGCAGCTTAAGGAGCACTGAAGCTTTCTTT. Its translation is CASSLRSTEAFF. This chain connects TRBV7-9 to TRBJ1-1; D remains unclear. Germline V gene lookup returns CDR1 SEHNR and CDR2 FQNEAQ (reference sequence). The V and J ends lost 2 bases and 4 bases respectively, with 5 bases between them. The CDR3 totals 12 residues.

This chain joins TRBV30 and TRBJ1-6; D not certain. Germline CDR1 reads GTSNPN; CDR2 reads SVGIG (reference sequence). V was trimmed by 3 bases and J by 10 bases, leaving 16 bases between them. This CDR3 contains 14 residues. CDR3 nucleotides: TGTGCCTGGAGCATTACCCGGGGTCGGTCACCCCTCCACTTT. Translating it yields CAWSITRGRSPLHF. Using reference TRBV30 and TRBJ1-6 for the parts outside the CDR3, the full variable domain is SQTIHQWPATLVQPVGSPLSLECTVEGTSNPNLYWYRQAAGRGLQLLFYSVGIGQISSEVPQNLSASRPQDRQFILSSKKLLLSDSGFYLCAWSITRGRSPLHFGNGTRLTVT.

This chain links TRBV18 with TRBJ1-4; D gene uncertain. The V gene lost 5 bases and the J gene lost 0 bases, with 10 bases spanning the gap. CDR1 and CDR2 from the germline V gene are KGHSH and LQKENI. The CDR3 is 15 residues long. The CDR3 sequence: CASSTSRATNEKLFF. CDR3 nucleotide sequence: TGTGCCAGCTCAACCTCGAGGGCAACTAATGAAAAACTGTTTTTT.